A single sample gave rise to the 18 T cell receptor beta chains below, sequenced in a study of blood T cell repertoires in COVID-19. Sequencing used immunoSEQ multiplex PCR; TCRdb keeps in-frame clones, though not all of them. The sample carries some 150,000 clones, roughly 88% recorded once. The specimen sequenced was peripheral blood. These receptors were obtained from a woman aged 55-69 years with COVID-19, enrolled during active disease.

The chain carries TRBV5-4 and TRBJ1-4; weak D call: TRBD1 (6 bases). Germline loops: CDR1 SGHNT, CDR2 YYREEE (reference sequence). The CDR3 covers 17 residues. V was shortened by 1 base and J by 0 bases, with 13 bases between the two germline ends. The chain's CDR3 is CASSLFHGGSTNEKLFF. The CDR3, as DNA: TGTGCCAGCAGCTTGTTCCATGGGGGCTCAACTAATGAAAAACTGTTTTTT.

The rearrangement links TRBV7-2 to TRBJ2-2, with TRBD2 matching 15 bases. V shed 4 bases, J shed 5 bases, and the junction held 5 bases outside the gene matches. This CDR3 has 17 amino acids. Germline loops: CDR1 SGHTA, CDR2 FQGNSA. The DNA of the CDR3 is TGTGCCAGCAGCTACGGGACTAGCGGGGGGTATACCGGGGAGCTGTTTTTT. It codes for CASSYGTSGGYTGELFF.

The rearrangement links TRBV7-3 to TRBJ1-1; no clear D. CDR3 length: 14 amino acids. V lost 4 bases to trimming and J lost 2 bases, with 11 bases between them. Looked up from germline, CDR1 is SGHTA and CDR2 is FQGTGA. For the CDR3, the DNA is TGTGCCAGCAGCTCGCCGACTAGTAACACTGAAGCTTTCTTT. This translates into CASSSPTSNTEAFF.

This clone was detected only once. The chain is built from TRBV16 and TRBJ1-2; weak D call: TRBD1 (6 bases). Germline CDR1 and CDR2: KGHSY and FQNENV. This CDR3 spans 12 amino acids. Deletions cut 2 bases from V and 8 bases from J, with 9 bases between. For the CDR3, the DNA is TGTGCCAGCAGCCAAGGGGACATGGGCTACACCTTC. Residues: CASSQGDMGYTF.

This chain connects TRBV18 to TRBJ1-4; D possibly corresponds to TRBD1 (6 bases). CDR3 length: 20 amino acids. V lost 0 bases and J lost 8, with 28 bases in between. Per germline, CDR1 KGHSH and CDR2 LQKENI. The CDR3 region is CASSPPSMAQKLGTQEKLFF. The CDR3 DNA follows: TGTGCCAGCTCACCACCTTCGATGGCCCAAAAACTCGGGACACAGGAAAAACTGTTTTTT.

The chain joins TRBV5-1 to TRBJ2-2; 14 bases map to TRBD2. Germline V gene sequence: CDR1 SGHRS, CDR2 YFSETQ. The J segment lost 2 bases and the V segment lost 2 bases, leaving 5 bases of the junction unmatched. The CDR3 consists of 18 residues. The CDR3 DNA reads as TGCGCCAGCAGCTTTCAGGGACTAGCGGGGGCAAACACCGGGGAGCTGTTTTTT. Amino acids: CASSFQGLAGANTGELFF.

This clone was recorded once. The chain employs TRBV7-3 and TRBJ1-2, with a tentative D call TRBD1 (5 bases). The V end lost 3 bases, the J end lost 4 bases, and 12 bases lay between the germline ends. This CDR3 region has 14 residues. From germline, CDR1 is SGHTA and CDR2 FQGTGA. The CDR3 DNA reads TGTGCCAGCAGCTTGTCGCCAGGGTCCTATGGCTACACCTTC. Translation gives CASSLSPGSYGYTF.

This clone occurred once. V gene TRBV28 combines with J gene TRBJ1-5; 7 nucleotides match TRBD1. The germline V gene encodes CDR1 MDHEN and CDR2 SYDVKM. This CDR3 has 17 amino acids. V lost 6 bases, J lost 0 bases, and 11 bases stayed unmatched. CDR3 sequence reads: CASSFPTDRDSNQPQHF. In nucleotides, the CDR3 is TGTGCCAGCAGCTTTCCGACCGACAGGGATAGCAATCAGCCCCAGCATTTT.

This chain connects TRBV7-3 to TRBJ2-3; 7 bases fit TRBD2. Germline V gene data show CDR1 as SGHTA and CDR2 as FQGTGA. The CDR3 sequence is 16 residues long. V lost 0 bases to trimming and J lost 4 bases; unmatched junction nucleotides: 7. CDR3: CASSLTSQGGADTQYF. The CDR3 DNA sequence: TGTGCCAGCAGCTTAACGTCCCAGGGAGGGGCAGATACGCAGTATTTT. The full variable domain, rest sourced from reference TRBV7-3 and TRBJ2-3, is GAGVSQTPSNKVTEKGKYVELRCDPISGHTALYWYRQSLGQGPEFLIYFQGTGAADDSGLPNDRFFAVRPEGSVSTLKIQRTERGDSAVYLCASSLTSQGGADTQYFGPGTRLTVL.

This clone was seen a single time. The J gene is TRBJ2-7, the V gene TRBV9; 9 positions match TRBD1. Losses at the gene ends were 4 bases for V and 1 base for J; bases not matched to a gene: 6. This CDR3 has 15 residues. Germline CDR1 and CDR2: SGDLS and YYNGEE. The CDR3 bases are TGTGCCAGCAGCCAATATGGACAGGGGTCCTACGAGCAGTACTTC. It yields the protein CASSQYGQGSYEQYF.

Here the CDR3 DNA reads TGCGCCAGCAGCAGCGCAGGGGGCACTGAAGCTTTCTTT. This gives the protein CASSSAGGTEAFF. The chain combines TRBV10-1 with TRBJ1-1; 7 nucleotides match TRBD1. The trim removed 6 bases at V and 4 bases at J, leaving 5 bases unmatched. Germline CDR1 is WNHNN and CDR2 is SYGVQD (reference sequence). The CDR3 spans 13 residues.

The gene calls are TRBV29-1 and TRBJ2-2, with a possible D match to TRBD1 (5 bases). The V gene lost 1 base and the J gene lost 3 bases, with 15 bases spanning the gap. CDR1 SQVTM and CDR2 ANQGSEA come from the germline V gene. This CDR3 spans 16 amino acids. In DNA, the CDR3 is TGCAGCGTTGAAGGGGGCTATTGGGTGGACACCGGGGAGCTGTTTTTT. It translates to CSVEGGYWVDTGELFF.

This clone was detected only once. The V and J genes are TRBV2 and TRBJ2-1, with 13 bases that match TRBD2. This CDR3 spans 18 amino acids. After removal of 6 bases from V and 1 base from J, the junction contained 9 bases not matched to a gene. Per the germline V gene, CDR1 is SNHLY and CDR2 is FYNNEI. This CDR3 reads CASRKGLAGFLSYNEQFF. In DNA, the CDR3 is TGTGCCAGCAGGAAGGGACTAGCGGGGTTTTTATCCTACAATGAGCAGTTCTTC.

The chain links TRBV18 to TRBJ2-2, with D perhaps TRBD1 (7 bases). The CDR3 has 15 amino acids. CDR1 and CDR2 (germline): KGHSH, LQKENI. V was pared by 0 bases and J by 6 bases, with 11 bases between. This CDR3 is CASSPPTGEAGELFF. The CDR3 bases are TGTGCCAGCTCACCACCTACAGGGGAGGCCGGGGAGCTGTTTTTT.

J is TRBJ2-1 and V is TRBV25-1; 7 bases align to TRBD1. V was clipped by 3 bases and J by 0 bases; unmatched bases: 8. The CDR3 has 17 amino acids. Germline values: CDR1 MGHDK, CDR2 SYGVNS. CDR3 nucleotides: TGTGCCAGCAGTGACATGCAGGGGGTTAGCTCCTACAATGAGCAGTTCTTC. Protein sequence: CASSDMQGVSSYNEQFF.

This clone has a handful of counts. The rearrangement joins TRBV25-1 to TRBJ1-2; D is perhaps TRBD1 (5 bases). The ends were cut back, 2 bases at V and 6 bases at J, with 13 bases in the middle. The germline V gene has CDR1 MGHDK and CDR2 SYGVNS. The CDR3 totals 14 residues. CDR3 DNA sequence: TGTGCCAGCAGTGAACACGGACAAGTTGATGGCTACACCTTC. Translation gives CASSEHGQVDGYTF.

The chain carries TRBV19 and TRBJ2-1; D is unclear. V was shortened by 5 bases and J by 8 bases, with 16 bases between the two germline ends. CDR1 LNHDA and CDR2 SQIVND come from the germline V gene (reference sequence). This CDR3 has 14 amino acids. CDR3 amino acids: CASSPQALVDEQFF. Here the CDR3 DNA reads TGTGCCAGTAGTCCCCAGGCCCTGGTGGATGAGCAGTTCTTC.

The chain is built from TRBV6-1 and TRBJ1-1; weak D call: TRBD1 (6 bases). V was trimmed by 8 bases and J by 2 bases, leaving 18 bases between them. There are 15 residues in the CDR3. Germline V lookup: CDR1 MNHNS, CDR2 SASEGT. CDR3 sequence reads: CASAKATGFNTEAFF. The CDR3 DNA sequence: TGTGCCAGCGCCAAAGCGACAGGTTTTAACACTGAAGCTTTCTTT.